The clone carrying this T cell receptor (beta chain) was observed a handful of times. As yet, its antigen is unknown. This entry is derived from a study of T-cell reconstitution after alpha-beta-depleted transplantation in children. Trimming removed 0 bases at V and 4 bases at J, with 8 bases between. This CDR3 comprises 13 residues. Germline CDR1 and CDR2: GTSNPN and SVGIG (reference sequence). Library preparation (for TCRbeta) was performed with unique molecular identifiers. TCRdb analysed the PCR reads with MiXCR anew, one entry per CDR3 protein. The data contain 350,000 to 500,000 distinct CDR3 sequences, 43% of them seen just once; the ten biggest clones take up roughly 27%. Points from the study as a whole: When one year had passed after transplant, most T-cell counts and diversity came from newly produced T cells. By about two months after transplant, alpha-beta T cells reportedly arose from several hundred graft clones that had expanded.

The TCR comes from a girl aged 2-10 years with aplastic anemia, due to receive a stem cell transplant. Here the sequenced sample was PBMCs, taken before TCRalphabeta/CD19-depleted stem cell transplant. The rearrangement uses TRBV30 and TRBJ2-3; D might be TRBD2 (5 bases). CDR3 coding DNA: TGTGCCTGGAGTGTACGAGGGCCAGATACGCAGTATTTT. It encodes CAWSVRGPDTQYF.